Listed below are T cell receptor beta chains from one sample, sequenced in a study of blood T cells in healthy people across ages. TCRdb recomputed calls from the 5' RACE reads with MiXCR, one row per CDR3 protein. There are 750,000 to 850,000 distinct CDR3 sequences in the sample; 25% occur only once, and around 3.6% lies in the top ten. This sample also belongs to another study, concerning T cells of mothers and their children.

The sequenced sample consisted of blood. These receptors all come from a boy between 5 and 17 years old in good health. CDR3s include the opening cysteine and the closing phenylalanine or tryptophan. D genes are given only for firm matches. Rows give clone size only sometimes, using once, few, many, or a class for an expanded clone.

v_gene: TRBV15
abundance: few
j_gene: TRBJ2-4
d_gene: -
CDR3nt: TGTGCCACCAGCGGAGTAGGGGTGCAAACCAAAAACATTCAGTACTTC
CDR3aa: CATSGVGVQTKNIQYF

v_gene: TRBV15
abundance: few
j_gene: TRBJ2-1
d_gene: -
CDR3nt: TGTGCCACCAGCAGAGATTCGGGGGTAACCAATGAGCAGTTCTTC
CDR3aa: CATSRDSGVTNEQFF

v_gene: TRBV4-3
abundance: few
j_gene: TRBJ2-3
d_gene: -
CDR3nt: TGCGCCAGCAGCCAAGATTCGTCAAGAATCTCGGATACGCAGTATTTT
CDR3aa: CASSQDSSRISDTQYF

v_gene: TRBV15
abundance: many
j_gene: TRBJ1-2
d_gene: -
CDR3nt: TGTGCCACCAGCAGGGCGTTGGGGTCCGATGGCTACACCTTC
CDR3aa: CATSRALGSDGYTF

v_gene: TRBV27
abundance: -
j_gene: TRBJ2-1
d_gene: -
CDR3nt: TGTGCCAGCAGTTTACTCAGAATATCGGAGCAGTTCTTC
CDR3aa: CASSLLRISEQFF

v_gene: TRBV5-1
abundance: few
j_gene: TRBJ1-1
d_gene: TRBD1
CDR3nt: TGCGCCAGCAGCTTGGTAAACAGGGGAGCGAACACTGAAGCTTTCTTT
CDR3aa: CASSLVNRGANTEAFF

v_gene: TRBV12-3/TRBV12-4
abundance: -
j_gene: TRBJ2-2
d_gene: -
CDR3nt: TGTGCCAGCAGCCAGATCCGGGGAGAGCTGTTTTTT
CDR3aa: CASSQIRGELFF

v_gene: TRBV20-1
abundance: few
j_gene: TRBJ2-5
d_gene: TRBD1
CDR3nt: TGCAGTGCCCGCCGTGGGACAGGGGGCCGGGAGACCCAGTACTTC
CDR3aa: CSARRGTGGRETQYF

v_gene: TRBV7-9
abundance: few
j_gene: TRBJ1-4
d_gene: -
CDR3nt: TGTGCCAGCAGCCCGCAGCGGGTTGGTGATGAAAAGTTGTTTTTT
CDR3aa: CASSPQRVGDEKLFF

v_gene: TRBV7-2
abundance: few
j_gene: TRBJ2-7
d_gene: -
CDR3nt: TGTGCCAGCACCACTGATGGGCGTACCTACGAGCAGTACTTC
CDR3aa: CASTTDGRTYEQYF

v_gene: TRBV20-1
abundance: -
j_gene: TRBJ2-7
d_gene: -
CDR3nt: TGCAGTGCTAGAGATCACCGACGCTACGAGCAGTACTTC
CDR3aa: CSARDHRRYEQYF

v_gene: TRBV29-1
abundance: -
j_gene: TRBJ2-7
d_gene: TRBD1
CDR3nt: TGCAGCGCGGTGACAGGGTTGGGCTCCTACGAGCAGTACTTC
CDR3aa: CSAVTGLGSYEQYF

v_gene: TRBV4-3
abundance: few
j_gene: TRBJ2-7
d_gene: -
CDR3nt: TGCGCCAGCAGCCAAGATCTGACGACAGCTCAGTGGTACTTC
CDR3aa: CASSQDLTTAQWYF

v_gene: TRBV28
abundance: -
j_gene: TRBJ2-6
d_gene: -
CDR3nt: TGTGCCAGCAAGGGAGCAGGCGATCACTCTGGGGCCAACGTCCTGACTTTC
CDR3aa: CASKGAGDHSGANVLTF

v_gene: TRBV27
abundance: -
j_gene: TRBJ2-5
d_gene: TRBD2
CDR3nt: TGTGCCAGCAGGCTAGCGGGAGCTTTTGAGACCCAGTACTTC
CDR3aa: CASRLAGAFETQYF

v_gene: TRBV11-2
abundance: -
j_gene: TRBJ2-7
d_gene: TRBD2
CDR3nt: TGTGCCAGCAGCTTAACTAGCGGGAGTCACCTATCCTACGAGCAGTACTTC
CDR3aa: CASSLTSGSHLSYEQYF

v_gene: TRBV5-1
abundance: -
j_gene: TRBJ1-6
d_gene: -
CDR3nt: TGCGCCAGCAGTTCCGCCATGAGGGCTAATTCACCCCTCCACTTT
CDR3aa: CASSSAMRANSPLHF

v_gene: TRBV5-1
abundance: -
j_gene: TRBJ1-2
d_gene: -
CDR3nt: TGCGCCAGCAGCTTGGACACGGAAGGCTACACCTTC
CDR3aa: CASSLDTEGYTF

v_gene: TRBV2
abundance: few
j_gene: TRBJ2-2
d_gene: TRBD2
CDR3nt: TGTGCCAGCAGTGGGGGACTAGGTGCCGGGGAGCTGTTTTTT
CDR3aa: CASSGGLGAGELFF

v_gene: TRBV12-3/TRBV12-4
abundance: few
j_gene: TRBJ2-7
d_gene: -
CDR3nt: TGTGCCAGCAGTTCCGGGAGAGCTTCCTACGAGCAGTACTTC
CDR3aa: CASSSGRASYEQYF

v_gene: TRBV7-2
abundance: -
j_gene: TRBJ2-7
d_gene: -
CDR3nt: TGTGCCAGCAGCTTAGGTGGGCAGGGGTCGGGCAGGAGCGAGCAGTACTTC
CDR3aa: CASSLGGQGSGRSEQYF

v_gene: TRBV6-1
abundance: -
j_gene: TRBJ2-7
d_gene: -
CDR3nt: TGTGCCAGCAGACCGACAGCGACCCACGAGCAGTACTTC
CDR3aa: CASRPTATHEQYF

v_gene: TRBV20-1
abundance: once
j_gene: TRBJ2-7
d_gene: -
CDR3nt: TGCAGGGCGGTGACCTCTTACGAGCAGTACTTC
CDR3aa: CRAVTSYEQYF

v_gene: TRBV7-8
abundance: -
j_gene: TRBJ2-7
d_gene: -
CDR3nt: TGTGCCAGCAGCTTAGCCGACAGGTGGCCTACAGAGCAGTACTTC
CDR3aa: CASSLADRWPTEQYF

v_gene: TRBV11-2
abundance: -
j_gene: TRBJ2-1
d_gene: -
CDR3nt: TGTGCCAGCAGCTTAGATCGGGGGGCCCCTTACAATGAGCAGTTCTTC
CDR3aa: CASSLDRGAPYNEQFF

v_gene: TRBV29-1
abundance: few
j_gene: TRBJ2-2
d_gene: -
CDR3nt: TGCAGCGTACCAAGGGAGGCCGTAGGGAACACCGGGGAGCTGTTTTTT
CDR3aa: CSVPREAVGNTGELFF

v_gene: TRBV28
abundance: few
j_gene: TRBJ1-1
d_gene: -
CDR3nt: TGTGCCAGCAGTGATACCTCGGGAGGAGGGACCACTAAAGCTTTCTTT
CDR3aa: CASSDTSGGGTTKAFF

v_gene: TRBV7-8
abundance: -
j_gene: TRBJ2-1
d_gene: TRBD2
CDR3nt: TGTGCCAGCATGGTAGCGGGGGGTTACAATGAGCAGTTCTTC
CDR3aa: CASMVAGGYNEQFF

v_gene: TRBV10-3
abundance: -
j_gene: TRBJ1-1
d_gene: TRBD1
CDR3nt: TGTGCCATCAGGGGACAGGGTGGACTTAACACTGAAGCTTTCTTT
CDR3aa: CAIRGQGGLNTEAFF

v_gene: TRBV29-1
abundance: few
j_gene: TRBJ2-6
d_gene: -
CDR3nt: TGCAGCGTGCAGGGACGCAGCTCTGGGGCCAACGTCCTGACTTTC
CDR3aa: CSVQGRSSGANVLTF

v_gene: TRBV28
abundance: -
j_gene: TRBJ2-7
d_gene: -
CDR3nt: TGTGCCAGCAGTTTTATGCCTGGCTACGAGCAGTACTTC
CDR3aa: CASSFMPGYEQYF

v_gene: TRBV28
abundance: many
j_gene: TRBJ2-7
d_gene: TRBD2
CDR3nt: TGTGCCAGCAGTTACCGGGACTATCACGAGCAGTACTTC
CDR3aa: CASSYRDYHEQYF

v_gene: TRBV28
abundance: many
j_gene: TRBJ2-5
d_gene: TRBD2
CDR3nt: TGTGCCAGCAGTTTTCTAGCGGGGGTCGGGACCCAGTACTTC
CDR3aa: CASSFLAGVGTQYF

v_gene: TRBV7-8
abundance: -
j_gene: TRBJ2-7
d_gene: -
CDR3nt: TGTGCCAGCAGCTTAGAAGGAGGGAACGAGCAGTCCTTC
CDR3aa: CASSLEGGNEQSF

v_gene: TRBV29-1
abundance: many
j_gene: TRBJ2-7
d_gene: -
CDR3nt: TGCAGCGTTGAGCTCGGCTACGAGCAGTACTTC
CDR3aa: CSVELGYEQYF

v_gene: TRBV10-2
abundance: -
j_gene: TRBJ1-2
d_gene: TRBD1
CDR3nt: TGCGCCAGCACCTGGGACAGTTTTAACTATGGCTACACCTTC
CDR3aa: CASTWDSFNYGYTF

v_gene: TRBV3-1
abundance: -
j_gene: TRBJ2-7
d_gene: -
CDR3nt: TGTGCCAGCAGCCAAGGGGTGGGAGCCTACGAGCAGTACTTC
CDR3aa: CASSQGVGAYEQYF

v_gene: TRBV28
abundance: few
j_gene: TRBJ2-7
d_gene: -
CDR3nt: TGTGCCAGCAGTGGAGGGCCGATCGACGAGCAGTACTTC
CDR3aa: CASSGGPIDEQYF

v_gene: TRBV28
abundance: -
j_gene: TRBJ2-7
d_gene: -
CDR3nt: TGTGCCAGCATTGGACTGTTAGCCTACGAGCAGTACTTC
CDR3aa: CASIGLLAYEQYF

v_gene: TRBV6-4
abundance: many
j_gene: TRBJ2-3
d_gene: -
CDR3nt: TGTGCCAGCAGTGAAGGCAGCGGCACTTCAGATACGCAGTATTTT
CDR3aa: CASSEGSGTSDTQYF

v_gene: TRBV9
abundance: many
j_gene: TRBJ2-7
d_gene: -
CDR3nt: TGTGCCAGCAGCGTAAACCCCGACAGGCAAAGCTCCTACGAGCAGTACTTC
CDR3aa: CASSVNPDRQSSYEQYF

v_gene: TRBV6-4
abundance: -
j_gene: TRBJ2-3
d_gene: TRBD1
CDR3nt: TGTGCCAGCAGTGGACAGGGAACCACAGATACGCAGTATTTT
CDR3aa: CASSGQGTTDTQYF

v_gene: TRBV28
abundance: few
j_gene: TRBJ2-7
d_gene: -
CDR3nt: TGTGCCAGCAGTTCCCTCGGGAGATGGGAGTACTTC
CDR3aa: CASSSLGRWEYF

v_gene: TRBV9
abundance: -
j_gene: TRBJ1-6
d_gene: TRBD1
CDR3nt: TGTGCCAGCAGCGCGGCTACCGGGACAGGGGTCAACTATAATTCACCCCTCCACTTT
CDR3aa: CASSAATGTGVNYNSPLHF

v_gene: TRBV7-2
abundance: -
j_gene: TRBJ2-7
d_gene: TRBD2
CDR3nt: TGTGCCAGCAGCTTAGGAGCGGGGGCCTTTCTTCCCCCCTACGAGCAGTACTTC
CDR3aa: CASSLGAGAFLPPYEQYF

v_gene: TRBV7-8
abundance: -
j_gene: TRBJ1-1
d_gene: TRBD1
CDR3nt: TGTGCCAGCAGCTTAGGGGACAGGGGGCGAAGGACTGAAGCTTTCTTT
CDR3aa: CASSLGDRGRRTEAFF

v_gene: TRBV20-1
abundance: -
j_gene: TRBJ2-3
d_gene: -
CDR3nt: TGCAAACAGGGAAATACGCAGTATTTT
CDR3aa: CKQGNTQYF

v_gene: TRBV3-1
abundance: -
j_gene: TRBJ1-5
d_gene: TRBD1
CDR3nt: TGTGCCAGCAGCCAAGGGACAGGGAAGCCTCAGCCCCAGCATTTT
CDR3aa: CASSQGTGKPQPQHF

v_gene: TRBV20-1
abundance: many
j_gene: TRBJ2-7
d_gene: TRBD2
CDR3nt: TGCAGTGCTAGAAATCCCTATTCTAGCGGCTCCTACGAGCAGTACTTC
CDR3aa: CSARNPYSSGSYEQYF

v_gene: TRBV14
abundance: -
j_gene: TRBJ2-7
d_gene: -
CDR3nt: TGTGCCAGCAGCCAAGTCCGACCTCCGGGGGAGCAGTACTTC
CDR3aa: CASSQVRPPGEQYF